The rows below give T cell receptor beta chains drawn from one sample of a study of T cells in Graves' hyperthyroidism and ophthalmopathy. TCRdb re-called the multiplex PCR reads with MiXCR, one entry per CDR3 protein. The data show 650,000 to 750,000 distinct CDR3 sequences, with less than 15% seen just once and roughly a tenth held by the top ten. The sample taken for sequencing was blood. The receptor set was obtained from a woman younger than 35 with Graves' hyperthyroidism. Each CDR3 is given with its conserved first and last residue. Each record gives: V gene, clone size, J gene, D gene, CDR3 protein, CDR3 DNA. A D gene is named only where the DNA matches it firmly. Rows give clone size only sometimes, using once, few, many, or a class for an expanded clone.

>TRBV30|many|TRBJ1-2|TRBD1
CAWTYGTGTYGYTF
TGTGCCTGGACTTACGGGACAGGGACCTATGGCTACACCTTC
>TRBV7-2|NA|TRBJ1-1|NA
CASSLKGGSFAFF
TGTGCCAGCAGCTTAAAGGGGGGTTCGTTTGCTTTCTTT
>TRBV6-1|NA|TRBJ2-7|TRBD2
CASSEGGPRALAGAEQYF
TGTGCCAGCAGTGAAGGGGGACCCAGGGCACTAGCGGGAGCCGAGCAGTACTTC
>TRBV20-1|NA|TRBJ2-1|TRBD2
CSARAWRERSYEQFF
TGCAGTGCTAGAGCTTGGCGGGAGAGGTCCTACGAGCAGTTCTTC
>TRBV27|NA|TRBJ1-5|NA
CASSLRAVYSNQPQHF
TGTGCCAGCAGTCTACGGGCAGTATATAGCAATCAGCCCCAGCATTTT
>TRBV20-1|NA|TRBJ2-1|NA
CSADSLNEQFF
TGCAGTGCTGACAGTCTTAATGAGCAGTTCTTC
>TRBV11-3|NA|TRBJ1-1|NA
CASSQLYLGQMNTEAFF
TGTGCCAGCAGCCAACTTTACCTAGGACAGATGAACACTGAAGCTTTCTTT
>TRBV3-1|NA|TRBJ2-2|NA
CASSESEGWATGELFF
TGTGCCAGCAGCGAAAGTGAGGGTTGGGCGACCGGGGAGCTGTTTTTT
>TRBV6-2/TRBV6-3|NA|TRBJ2-1|NA
CASSAGTSGRGQFF
TGTGCCAGCAGTGCCGGGACGTCCGGCCGGGGGCAGTTCTTC
>TRBV30|many|TRBJ2-1|NA
CAWSVEWAVGNEQFF
TGTGCCTGGAGTGTAGAATGGGCCGTGGGGAATGAGCAGTTCTTC
>TRBV10-3|few|TRBJ2-5|TRBD2
CAIRGLADQETQYF
TGTGCCATCAGGGGTCTAGCGGACCAAGAGACCCAGTACTTC
>TRBV12-3/TRBV12-4|NA|TRBJ2-1|TRBD2
CASSKRTSYNEQFF
TGTGCCAGCAGTAAAAGGACTAGCTACAATGAGCAGTTCTTC
>TRBV18|few|TRBJ1-5|NA
CASSPNFNQPQHF
TGTGCCAGCTCACCAAATTTCAATCAGCCCCAGCATTTT
>TRBV6-6|NA|TRBJ2-3|NA
CASSYSPLSPLTDTQYF
TGTGCCAGCAGTTACTCCCCTTTATCCCCACTCACAGATACGCAGTATTTT
>TRBV7-9|few|TRBJ2-6|NA
CASSPSSGDGSGANVLTF
TGTGCCAGCTCACCCTCGTCAGGGGATGGCTCTGGGGCCAACGTCCTGACTTTC
>TRBV7-2|few|TRBJ2-5|NA
CASSQFRRQETQYF
TGTGCCAGCAGCCAGTTCAGGAGACAAGAGACCCAGTACTTC
>TRBV28|NA|TRBJ2-2|NA
CASILRGANTGELFF
TGTGCCAGCATCCTAAGGGGGGCGAACACCGGGGAGCTGTTTTTT
>TRBV12-3/TRBV12-4|NA|TRBJ2-2|TRBD1
CASGRKYGTGPGPNPGELFF
TGTGCCAGCGGTCGAAAATACGGGACAGGGCCTGGTCCTAACCCCGGGGAGCTGTTTTTT
>TRBV6-1|few|TRBJ2-1|NA
CASLSAGTYNEQFF
TGTGCCAGCCTCTCAGCAGGGACCTACAATGAGCAGTTCTTC
>TRBV7-9|many|TRBJ1-1|NA
CASSPGVSVTEAFF
TGTGCCAGCAGCCCTGGGGTATCCGTCACTGAAGCTTTCTTT
>TRBV9|few|TRBJ2-2|TRBD2
CASSHDLLAGNTGELFF
TGTGCCAGCAGCCACGATCTGCTAGCGGGGAACACCGGGGAGCTGTTTTTT
>TRBV15|NA|TRBJ2-3|TRBD2
CATSRGLTLDADTQYF
TGTGCCACCAGCAGGGGACTAACTCTAGACGCAGATACGCAGTATTTT
>TRBV7-9|many|TRBJ2-3|TRBD2
CASSTRTSGRTDTQYF
TGTGCCAGCAGCACGAGGACTAGCGGGAGAACAGATACGCAGTATTTT
>TRBV20-1|many|TRBJ1-1|TRBD1
CSARDFGRQGHLTEAFF
TGCAGTGCTAGGGATTTTGGGAGACAGGGGCACTTGACTGAAGCTTTCTTT
>TRBV24-1|few|TRBJ1-2|NA
CATSETGGDYGYTF
TGTGCCACCAGTGAAACAGGCGGAGACTATGGCTACACCTTC
>TRBV2|NA|TRBJ1-2|TRBD1
CASSRQGAKDGYTF
TGTGCCAGCAGTAGACAGGGGGCTAAGGATGGCTACACCTTC
>TRBV6-1|many|TRBJ2-6|NA
CASSFQGASGANVLTF
TGTGCCAGCAGTTTCCAAGGGGCATCTGGGGCCAACGTCCTGACTTTC
>TRBV18|many|TRBJ1-2|TRBD1
CASSLILGQGNYGYTF
TGTGCCAGCTCACTCATTTTGGGACAGGGGAACTATGGCTACACCTTC
>TRBV20-1|NA|TRBJ1-2|TRBD1
CSAPGQGLIGYTF
TGCAGTGCCCCGGGACAGGGGCTAATTGGCTACACCTTC
>TRBV28|many|TRBJ1-3|TRBD1
CATTGTGRGNTIYF
TGTGCCACCACCGGGACAGGGCGAGGAAACACCATATATTTT
>TRBV6-2/TRBV6-3|NA|TRBJ1-2|NA
CASRPWENYGYTF
TGTGCCAGCAGACCCTGGGAGAACTATGGCTACACCTTC
>TRBV6-1|many|TRBJ1-1|NA
CANSPRGSGSTEAFF
TGTGCCAACAGCCCTCGGGGCTCGGGGAGCACTGAAGCTTTCTTT
>TRBV13|many|TRBJ2-2|TRBD2
CASSLLPGLASGELFF
TGTGCCAGCAGCTTACTACCGGGACTAGCGTCCGGGGAGCTGTTTTTT
>TRBV6-2/TRBV6-3|NA|TRBJ2-1|NA
CAGGRGWSYNEQFF
TGTGCCGGAGGTCGAGGGTGGTCCTACAATGAGCAGTTCTTC
>TRBV20-1|NA|TRBJ2-7|NA
CSARPRFGQYF
TGCAGTGCTAGACCCCGTTTCGGGCAGTACTTC
>TRBV6-1|many|TRBJ2-7|NA
CASSPSKNEQYF
TGTGCCAGCAGCCCCTCTAAGAACGAGCAGTACTTC
>TRBV28|many|TRBJ2-3|NA
CASSLSLGNLGDTDTQYF
TGTGCCAGCAGTTTATCGTTAGGCAACCTGGGGGACACAGATACGCAGTATTTT
>TRBV12-3/TRBV12-4|NA|TRBJ2-5|NA
CASSFGRPAQETQYF
TGTGCCAGCAGTTTTGGCCGGCCAGCCCAAGAGACCCAGTACTTC
>TRBV7-8|many|TRBJ2-7|NA
CASSGIFDPNYEQYF
TGTGCCAGCTCAGGAATTTTCGATCCGAACTACGAGCAGTACTTC
>TRBV9|NA|TRBJ2-3|TRBD2
CASSVQGGSDTQYF
TGTGCCAGCAGCGTACAGGGAGGGTCAGATACGCAGTATTTT
>TRBV6-2/TRBV6-3|NA|TRBJ1-5|NA
CASSYSPGINQPQHF
TGTGCCAGCAGTTACTCCCCCGGGATCAATCAGCCCCAGCATTTT
>TRBV6-1|few|TRBJ1-5|TRBD1
CASSERAGGSLGQPQHF
TGTGCCAGCAGTGAGAGGGCAGGGGGGTCCTTAGGACAGCCCCAGCATTTT
>TRBV28|many|TRBJ2-2|TRBD2
CASSYKLAGGPTGELFF
TGTGCCAGCAGTTATAAACTAGCGGGAGGGCCCACCGGGGAGCTGTTTTTT
>TRBV7-3|few|TRBJ2-1|TRBD2
CASSTTAGAGNEQFF
TGTGCCAGCAGCACAACAGCGGGAGCGGGCAATGAGCAGTTCTTC
>TRBV12-3/TRBV12-4|many|TRBJ1-2|TRBD1
CASSLVRGRGYTF
TGTGCCAGCAGTTTAGTTAGGGGGCGAGGCTACACCTTC
>TRBV6-5|few|TRBJ2-2|NA
CASSYSAGAANTGELFF
TGTGCCAGCAGTTACTCGGCGGGCGCCGCGAACACCGGGGAGCTGTTTTTT
>TRBV5-4|NA|TRBJ1-2|NA
CASSLGDRNLYGYTF
TGTGCCAGCAGCTTGGGCGACCGAAATCTCTATGGCTACACCTTC